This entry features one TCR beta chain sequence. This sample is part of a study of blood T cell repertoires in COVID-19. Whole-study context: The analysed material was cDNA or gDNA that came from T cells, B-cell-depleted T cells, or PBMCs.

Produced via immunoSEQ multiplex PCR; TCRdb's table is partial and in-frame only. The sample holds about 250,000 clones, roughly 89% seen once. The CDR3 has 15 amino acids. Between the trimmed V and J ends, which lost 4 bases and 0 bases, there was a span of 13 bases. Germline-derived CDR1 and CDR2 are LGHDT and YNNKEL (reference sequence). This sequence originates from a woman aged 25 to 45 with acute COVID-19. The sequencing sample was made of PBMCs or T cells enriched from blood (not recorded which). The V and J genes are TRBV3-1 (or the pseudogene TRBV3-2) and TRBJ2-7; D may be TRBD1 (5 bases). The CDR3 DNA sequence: TGTGCCAGCAGCCCCGGGCAGGGATTCTCCTACGAGCAGTACTTC. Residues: CASSPGQGFSYEQYF.